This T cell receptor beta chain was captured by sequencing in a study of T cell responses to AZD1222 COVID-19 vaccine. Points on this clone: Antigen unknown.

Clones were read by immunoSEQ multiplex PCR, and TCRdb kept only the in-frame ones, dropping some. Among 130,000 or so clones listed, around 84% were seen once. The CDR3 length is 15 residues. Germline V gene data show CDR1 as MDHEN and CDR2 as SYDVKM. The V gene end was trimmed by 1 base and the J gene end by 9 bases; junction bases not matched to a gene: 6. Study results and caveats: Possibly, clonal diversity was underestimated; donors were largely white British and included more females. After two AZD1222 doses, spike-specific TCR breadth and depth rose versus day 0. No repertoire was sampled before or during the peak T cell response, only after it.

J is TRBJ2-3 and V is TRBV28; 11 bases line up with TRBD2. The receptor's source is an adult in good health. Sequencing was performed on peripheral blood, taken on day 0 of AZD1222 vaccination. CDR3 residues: CASSLFASGRRTQYF. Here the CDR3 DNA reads TGTGCCAGCAGTTTATTCGCTAGCGGGAGGAGAACGCAGTATTTT. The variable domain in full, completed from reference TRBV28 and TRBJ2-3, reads DVKVTQSSRYLVKRTGEKVFLECVQDMDHENMFWYRQDPGLGLRLIYFSYDVKMKEKGDIPEGYSVSREKKERFSLILESASTNQTSMYLCASSLFASGRRTQYFGPGTRLTVL.